Listed below are T cell receptor beta chains from one sample, sequenced in a study of shared clonotypes between healthy human individuals. Method: immunoSEQ multiplex PCR; TCRdb's copy keeps in-frame clones and lacks some. The table has some 500,000 clones, 95% to 97% seen once; the top ten hold under 0.06%. The sample was naive CD4+ T cells sorted from blood. Receptors were obtained from a woman under 40 in good health. Both conserved end residues are part of each CDR3. Fields, in order: CDR3 protein, CDR3 DNA, J gene, clone size, D gene, V gene. The D gene is left open where the match is weak. Part of the rows lack a size; the others show once, few, many or a class for expanded clones.

cdr3_aa: CASSLKTGDPYEQYF
cdr3_nt: TGTGCCAGTAGTTTGAAGACAGGGGACCCCTACGAGCAGTACTTC
j_call: TRBJ2-7
clone_size: once
d_call: TRBD1
v_call: TRBV19

cdr3_aa: CASSRMAGELGDTQYF
cdr3_nt: TGTGCCAGCAGCCGCATGGCGGGAGAGTTGGGAGATACGCAGTATTTT
j_call: TRBJ2-3
clone_size: NA
d_call: TRBD2
v_call: TRBV7-3

cdr3_aa: CASSQEGVSYEQYF
cdr3_nt: TGTGCCAGCAGCCAGGAGGGTGTTAGCTACGAGCAGTACTTC
j_call: TRBJ2-7
clone_size: NA
d_call: NA
v_call: TRBV28

cdr3_aa: CASSGQDLSYEQYF
cdr3_nt: TGCGCCAGCAGCGGACAGGACCTCTCCTACGAGCAGTACTTC
j_call: TRBJ2-7
clone_size: NA
d_call: TRBD1
v_call: TRBV5-1

cdr3_aa: CASSPGQGISYEQYF
cdr3_nt: TGTGCCAGCAGCCCGGGACAGGGGATATCCTACGAGCAGTACTTC
j_call: TRBJ2-7
clone_size: NA
d_call: TRBD1
v_call: TRBV5-8

cdr3_aa: CASSLGQQNQPQHF
cdr3_nt: TGCGCCAGCAGCTTGGGGCAGCAGAATCAGCCCCAGCATTTT
j_call: TRBJ1-5
clone_size: NA
d_call: NA
v_call: TRBV5-1

cdr3_aa: CASILDYQYNEQFF
cdr3_nt: TGCGCCAGCATCCTGGACTACCAATACAATGAGCAGTTCTTC
j_call: TRBJ2-1
clone_size: NA
d_call: NA
v_call: TRBV10-2

cdr3_aa: CASSPPSSGTANTEAFF
cdr3_nt: TGTGCCAGCAGCCCCCCTTCTTCCGGGACGGCGAACACTGAAGCTTTCTTT
j_call: TRBJ1-1
clone_size: NA
d_call: NA
v_call: TRBV7-9

cdr3_aa: CASSLVSEQETQYF
cdr3_nt: TGCGCCAGCAGCTTGGTCTCGGAACAAGAGACCCAGTACTTC
j_call: TRBJ2-5
clone_size: NA
d_call: NA
v_call: TRBV5-1

cdr3_aa: CASRKDGGAYEQYF
cdr3_nt: TGTGCCAGCAGGAAAGACGGAGGGGCCTACGAGCAGTACTTC
j_call: TRBJ2-7
clone_size: NA
d_call: NA
v_call: TRBV2

cdr3_aa: CASSPSQGETQYF
cdr3_nt: TGTGCCAGCTCACCAAGCCAGGGAGAGACCCAGTACTTC
j_call: TRBJ2-5
clone_size: once
d_call: NA
v_call: TRBV18

cdr3_aa: CASSPASGTYEQYF
cdr3_nt: TGTGCCAGCTCACCCGCTAGCGGGACTTACGAGCAGTACTTC
j_call: TRBJ2-7
clone_size: NA
d_call: TRBD2
v_call: TRBV18

cdr3_aa: CAGSIVTDNQPQHF
cdr3_nt: TGTGCCGGTAGTATAGTAACAGATAATCAGCCCCAGCATTTT
j_call: TRBJ1-5
clone_size: once
d_call: NA
v_call: TRBV19

cdr3_aa: CASSPPGQGGYEQYF
cdr3_nt: TGCGCCAGCAGCCCCCCGGGACAGGGAGGCTACGAGCAGTACTTC
j_call: TRBJ2-7
clone_size: NA
d_call: TRBD1
v_call: TRBV5-1

cdr3_aa: CASSYSICGRAYEQYF
cdr3_nt: TGTGCCAGCAGTTACTCGATTTGCGGCCGTGCCTACGAGCAGTACTTC
j_call: TRBJ2-7
clone_size: NA
d_call: NA
v_call: TRBV6-7

cdr3_aa: CASSSSHSGRVSYEQYF
cdr3_nt: TGTGCCAGCAGTTCCTCCCATAGCGGGAGAGTCTCCTACGAGCAGTACTTC
j_call: TRBJ2-7
clone_size: NA
d_call: TRBD2
v_call: TRBV27

cdr3_aa: CASRVGAATGELFF
cdr3_nt: TGTGCCAGTAGAGTGGGGGCAGCCACCGGGGAGCTGTTTTTT
j_call: TRBJ2-2
clone_size: NA
d_call: NA
v_call: TRBV19

cdr3_aa: CASSLTRLAGRETQYF
cdr3_nt: TGTGCCAGCAGTCTAACCCGACTAGCCGGGCGGGAGACCCAGTACTTC
j_call: TRBJ2-5
clone_size: NA
d_call: TRBD2
v_call: TRBV27

cdr3_aa: CASSLARGKAGTETYEQYF
cdr3_nt: TGTGCCAGCAGCTTAGCAAGAGGGAAGGCCGGGACGGAGACCTACGAGCAGTACTTC
j_call: TRBJ2-7
clone_size: NA
d_call: NA
v_call: TRBV7-2

cdr3_aa: CASSLWHSSYEQYF
cdr3_nt: TGTGCCAGCAGTTTGTGGCATAGCTCCTACGAGCAGTACTTC
j_call: TRBJ2-7
clone_size: NA
d_call: NA
v_call: TRBV28

cdr3_aa: CASSPRGQGAVQYF
cdr3_nt: TGTGCCAGCAGCCCAAGGGGACAGGGAGCGGTGCAGTACTTC
j_call: TRBJ2-5
clone_size: NA
d_call: TRBD1
v_call: TRBV11-3

cdr3_aa: CAWSGLLWAGELFF
cdr3_nt: TGTGCCTGGAGTGGACTCCTTTGGGCCGGGGAGCTGTTTTTT
j_call: TRBJ2-2
clone_size: once
d_call: NA
v_call: TRBV30

cdr3_aa: CASSLEGSHYEQYF
cdr3_nt: TGTGCCAGCAGCTTAGAGGGCAGCCACTACGAGCAGTACTTC
j_call: TRBJ2-7
clone_size: NA
d_call: NA
v_call: TRBV7-9

cdr3_aa: CASSYGLHGGEQYF
cdr3_nt: TGTGCCAGCAGTTACGGATTGCACGGTGGGGAGCAGTACTTC
j_call: TRBJ2-7
clone_size: NA
d_call: NA
v_call: TRBV6-6

cdr3_aa: CASSPAGGPSDTQYF
cdr3_nt: TGTGCCAGCAGTCCAGCGGGAGGGCCCTCAGATACGCAGTATTTT
j_call: TRBJ2-3
clone_size: NA
d_call: TRBD2
v_call: TRBV2

cdr3_aa: CAIPGTGFYGYTF
cdr3_nt: TGTGCCATCCCCGGGACAGGGTTCTATGGCTACACCTTC
j_call: TRBJ1-2
clone_size: NA
d_call: TRBD1
v_call: TRBV10-3

cdr3_aa: CASSPPAERQTQYF
cdr3_nt: TGTGCCAGCTCACCACCGGCGGAGAGGCAGACCCAGTACTTC
j_call: TRBJ2-5
clone_size: NA
d_call: NA
v_call: TRBV18

cdr3_aa: CASSLTGGDGYTF
cdr3_nt: TGTGCCAGCTCACTGACAGGAGGGGATGGCTACACCTTC
j_call: TRBJ1-2
clone_size: NA
d_call: NA
v_call: TRBV18

cdr3_aa: CASSNLRGRSYEQYF
cdr3_nt: TGTGCCAGCAGCAACCTCAGGGGGCGATCCTACGAGCAGTACTTC
j_call: TRBJ2-7
clone_size: NA
d_call: TRBD1
v_call: TRBV7-9

cdr3_aa: CASSYLAESSYNEQFF
cdr3_nt: TGTGCCAGCAGTTACCTAGCGGAAAGCTCCTACAATGAGCAGTTCTTC
j_call: TRBJ2-1
clone_size: NA
d_call: TRBD2
v_call: TRBV28

cdr3_aa: CASSLREADTQYF
cdr3_nt: TGCGCCAGCAGCTTACGGGAGGCAGATACGCAGTATTTT
j_call: TRBJ2-3
clone_size: NA
d_call: TRBD2
v_call: TRBV5-1

cdr3_aa: CARKTYEQYF
cdr3_nt: TGTGCCAGGAAAACCTACGAGCAGTACTTC
j_call: TRBJ2-7
clone_size: NA
d_call: NA
v_call: TRBV6-4

cdr3_aa: CASSLMVSYEQYF
cdr3_nt: TGTGCCAGCAGCTTGATGGTGTCATACGAGCAGTACTTC
j_call: TRBJ2-7
clone_size: NA
d_call: NA
v_call: TRBV5-8

cdr3_aa: CASSDRGRNSPLHF
cdr3_nt: TGTGCCAGCAGTGACAGGGGCCGTAATTCACCCCTCCACTTT
j_call: TRBJ1-6
clone_size: NA
d_call: NA
v_call: TRBV25-1

cdr3_aa: CASSLGSGTSTDTQYF
cdr3_nt: TGCGCCAGCAGCTTGGGAAGCGGGACTAGCACAGATACGCAGTATTTT
j_call: TRBJ2-3
clone_size: once
d_call: TRBD2
v_call: TRBV5-1

cdr3_aa: CSVGGQSMNTEAFF
cdr3_nt: TGCAGCGTGGGGGGACAGAGCATGAACACTGAAGCTTTCTTT
j_call: TRBJ1-1
clone_size: once
d_call: TRBD1
v_call: TRBV29-1

cdr3_aa: CASSLAGDTEAFF
cdr3_nt: TGCGCCAGCAGCCTCGCAGGGGACACTGAAGCTTTCTTT
j_call: TRBJ1-1
clone_size: NA
d_call: NA
v_call: TRBV5-1

cdr3_aa: CASSLEPGLTAFF
cdr3_nt: TGTGCCAGCAGCTTGGAGCCAGGCTTAACGGCTTTCTTT
j_call: TRBJ1-1
clone_size: NA
d_call: NA
v_call: TRBV5-8

cdr3_aa: CASRRGGSRETQYF
cdr3_nt: TGTGCCAGCAGAAGGGGCGGGAGTAGGGAGACCCAGTACTTC
j_call: TRBJ2-5
clone_size: NA
d_call: TRBD2
v_call: TRBV5-4

cdr3_aa: CASSLSPAGGLTGELFF
cdr3_nt: TGTGCCAGCAGTTTATCCCCGGCAGGGGGGTTGACCGGGGAGCTGTTTTTT
j_call: TRBJ2-2
clone_size: once
d_call: NA
v_call: TRBV27

cdr3_aa: CASSPRPIGTGDHEQYF
cdr3_nt: TGTGCCAGCTCACCACGTCCCATCGGGACAGGGGACCACGAGCAGTACTTC
j_call: TRBJ2-7
clone_size: once
d_call: TRBD1
v_call: TRBV18

cdr3_aa: CASSGSSNQPQHF
cdr3_nt: TGTGCCAGCAGCGGGAGTTCCAATCAGCCCCAGCATTTT
j_call: TRBJ1-5
clone_size: NA
d_call: NA
v_call: TRBV7-8

cdr3_aa: CASAYGSTQYF
cdr3_nt: TGTGCCAGCGCGTATGGGTCTACGCAGTATTTT
j_call: TRBJ2-3
clone_size: NA
d_call: NA
v_call: TRBV6-6

cdr3_aa: CASHEGGRGNQPQHF
cdr3_nt: TGTGCCAGTCACGAGGGGGGTCGAGGCAATCAGCCCCAGCATTTT
j_call: TRBJ1-5
clone_size: once
d_call: NA
v_call: TRBV19

cdr3_aa: CASSHKSREDGYTF
cdr3_nt: TGCGCCAGCAGCCATAAATCCAGGGAAGACGGCTACACCTTC
j_call: TRBJ1-2
clone_size: NA
d_call: NA
v_call: TRBV4-1

cdr3_aa: CASSPAPEAPYEQYF
cdr3_nt: TGTGCCAGCAGCCCAGCACCGGAGGCCCCCTACGAGCAGTACTTC
j_call: TRBJ2-7
clone_size: NA
d_call: NA
v_call: TRBV4-2

cdr3_aa: CASSLSWTSYEQYF
cdr3_nt: TGTGCCAGCAGTTTAAGTTGGACTTCTTACGAGCAGTACTTC
j_call: TRBJ2-7
clone_size: once
d_call: NA
v_call: TRBV27

cdr3_aa: CASSETTGANVLTF
cdr3_nt: TGTGCCAGCAGCGAGACAACTGGGGCCAACGTCCTGACTTTC
j_call: TRBJ2-6
clone_size: NA
d_call: NA
v_call: TRBV9